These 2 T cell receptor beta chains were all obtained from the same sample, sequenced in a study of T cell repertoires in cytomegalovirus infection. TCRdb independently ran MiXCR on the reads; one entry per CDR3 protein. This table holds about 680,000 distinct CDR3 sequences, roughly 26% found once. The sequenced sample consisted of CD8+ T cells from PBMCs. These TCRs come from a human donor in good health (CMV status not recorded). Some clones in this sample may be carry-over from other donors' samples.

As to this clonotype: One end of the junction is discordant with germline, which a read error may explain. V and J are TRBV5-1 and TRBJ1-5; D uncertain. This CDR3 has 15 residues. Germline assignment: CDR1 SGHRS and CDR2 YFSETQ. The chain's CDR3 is CANSFVPGDHQPQHF. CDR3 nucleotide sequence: TGCGCCAACAGCTTTGTCCCAGGAGACCATCAGCCCCAGCATTTT.

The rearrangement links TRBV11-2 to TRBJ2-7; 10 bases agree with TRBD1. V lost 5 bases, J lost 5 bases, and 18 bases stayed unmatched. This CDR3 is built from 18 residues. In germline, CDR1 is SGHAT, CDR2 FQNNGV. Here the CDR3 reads CASSLWEATGTGVHEQYF. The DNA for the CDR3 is TGTGCCAGCAGCCTGTGGGAGGCGACCGGGACAGGGGTCCACGAGCAGTACTTC.